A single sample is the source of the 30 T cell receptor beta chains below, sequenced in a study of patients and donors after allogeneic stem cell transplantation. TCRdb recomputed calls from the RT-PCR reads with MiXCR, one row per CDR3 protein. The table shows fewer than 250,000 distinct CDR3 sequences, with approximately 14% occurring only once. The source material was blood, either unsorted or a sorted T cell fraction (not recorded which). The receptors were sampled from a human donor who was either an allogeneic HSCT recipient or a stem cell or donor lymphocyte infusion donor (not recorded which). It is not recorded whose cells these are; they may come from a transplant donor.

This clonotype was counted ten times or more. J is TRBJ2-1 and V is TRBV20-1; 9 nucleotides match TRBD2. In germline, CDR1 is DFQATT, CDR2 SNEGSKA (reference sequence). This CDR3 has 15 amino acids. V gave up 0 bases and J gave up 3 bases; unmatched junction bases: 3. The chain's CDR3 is CSARDLTSGYNEQFF. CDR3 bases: TGCAGTGCTAGAGATCTGACTAGCGGCTACAATGAGCAGTTCTTC.

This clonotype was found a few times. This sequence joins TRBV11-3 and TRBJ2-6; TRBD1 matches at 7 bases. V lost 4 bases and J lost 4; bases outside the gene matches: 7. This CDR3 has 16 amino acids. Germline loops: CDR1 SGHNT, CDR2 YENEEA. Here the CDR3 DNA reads TGTGCCAGCAGCTCCACAGGGGTTGGAGGGGCCAACGTCCTGACTTTC. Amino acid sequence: CASSSTGVGGANVLTF.

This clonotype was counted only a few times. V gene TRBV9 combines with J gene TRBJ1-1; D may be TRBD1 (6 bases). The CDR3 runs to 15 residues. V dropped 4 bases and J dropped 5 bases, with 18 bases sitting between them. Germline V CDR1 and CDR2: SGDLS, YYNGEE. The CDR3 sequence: CASSPALPGVTEAFF. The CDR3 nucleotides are TGTGCCAGCAGCCCAGCCCTTCCAGGGGTAACTGAAGCTTTCTTT.

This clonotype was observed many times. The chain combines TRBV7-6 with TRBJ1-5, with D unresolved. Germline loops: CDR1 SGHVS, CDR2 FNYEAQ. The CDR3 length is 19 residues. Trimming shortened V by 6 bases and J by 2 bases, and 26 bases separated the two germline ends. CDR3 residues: CASRLPKNSGRNGNQPQHF. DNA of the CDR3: TGTGCCAGCAGACTCCCCAAAAATTCTGGCAGGAATGGCAATCAGCCCCAGCATTTT.

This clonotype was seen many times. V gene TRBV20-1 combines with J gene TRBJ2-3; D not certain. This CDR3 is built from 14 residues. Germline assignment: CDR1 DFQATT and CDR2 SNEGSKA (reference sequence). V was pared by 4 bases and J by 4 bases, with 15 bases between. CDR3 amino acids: CSAIPGYPADTQYF. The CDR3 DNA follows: TGCAGTGCTATACCGGGCTACCCTGCAGATACGCAGTATTTT.

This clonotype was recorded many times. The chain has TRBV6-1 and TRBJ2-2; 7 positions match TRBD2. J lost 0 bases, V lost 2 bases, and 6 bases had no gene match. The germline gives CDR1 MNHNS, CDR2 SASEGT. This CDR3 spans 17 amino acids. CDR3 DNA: TGTGCCAGCAGTGAACCGGGGCTAGCGGCGAACACCGGGGAGCTGTTTTTT. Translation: CASSEPGLAANTGELFF.

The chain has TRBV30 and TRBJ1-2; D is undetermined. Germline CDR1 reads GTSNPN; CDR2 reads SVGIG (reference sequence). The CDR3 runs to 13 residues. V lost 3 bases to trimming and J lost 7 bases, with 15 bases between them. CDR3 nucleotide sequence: TGTGCCTGGAGCCAAAGGGCCGGTCGTGGCTACACCTTC. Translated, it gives CAWSQRAGRGYTF.

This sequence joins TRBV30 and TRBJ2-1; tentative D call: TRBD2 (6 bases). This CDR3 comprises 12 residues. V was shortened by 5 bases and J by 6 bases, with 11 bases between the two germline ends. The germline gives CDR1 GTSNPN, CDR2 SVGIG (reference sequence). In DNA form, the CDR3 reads TGTGCCTGGGCAGGACTACTCAATGAGCAGTTCTTC. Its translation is CAWAGLLNEQFF.

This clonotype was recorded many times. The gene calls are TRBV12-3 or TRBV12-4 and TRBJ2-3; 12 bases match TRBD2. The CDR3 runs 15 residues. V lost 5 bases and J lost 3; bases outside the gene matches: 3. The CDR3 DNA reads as TGTGCCAGCAGTCGGACTAGCGGGGAAACAGATACGCAGTATTTT. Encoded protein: CASSRTSGETDTQYF.

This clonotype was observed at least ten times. This chain's CDR3 is CASSLGGGENTEAFF. For the CDR3, the DNA is TGTGCCAGCAGTTTAGGGGGAGGGGAGAACACTGAAGCTTTCTTT. This chain links TRBV12-3 or TRBV12-4 with TRBJ1-1, with D possibly matching TRBD1 (5 bases). The CDR3 length is 15 residues. Between the trimmed V and J ends, which lost 1 base and 1 base, there was a span of 10 bases.

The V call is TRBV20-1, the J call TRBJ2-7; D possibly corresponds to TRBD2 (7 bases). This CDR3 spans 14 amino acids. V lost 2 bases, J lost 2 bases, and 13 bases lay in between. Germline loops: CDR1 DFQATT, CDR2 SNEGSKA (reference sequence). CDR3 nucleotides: TGCAGTGCTAGACGCGGGGGCCCCCCCTACGAGCAGTACTTC. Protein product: CSARRGGPPYEQYF.

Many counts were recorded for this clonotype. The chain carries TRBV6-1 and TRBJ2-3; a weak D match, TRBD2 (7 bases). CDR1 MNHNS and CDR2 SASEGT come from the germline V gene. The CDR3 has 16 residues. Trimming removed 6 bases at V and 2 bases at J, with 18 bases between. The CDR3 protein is CASSYGGALFTDTQYF. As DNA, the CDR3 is TGTGCCAGCAGCTATGGGGGGGCCTTATTCACAGATACGCAGTATTTT.

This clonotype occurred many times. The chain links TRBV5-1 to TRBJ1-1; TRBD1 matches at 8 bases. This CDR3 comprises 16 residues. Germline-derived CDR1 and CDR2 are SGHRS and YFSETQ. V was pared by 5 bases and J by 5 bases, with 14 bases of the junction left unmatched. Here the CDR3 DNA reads TGCGCCAGCAGACAACCCGGGGCAGGGGGCAGAACTGAAGCTTTCTTT. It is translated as CASRQPGAGGRTEAFF.

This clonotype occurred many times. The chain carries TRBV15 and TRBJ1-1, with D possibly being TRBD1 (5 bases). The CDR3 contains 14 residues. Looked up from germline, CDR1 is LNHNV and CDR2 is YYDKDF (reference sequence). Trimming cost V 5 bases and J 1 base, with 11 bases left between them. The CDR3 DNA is TGTGCCACCAGCGCGGGGGGTAGGAACACTGAAGCTTTCTTT. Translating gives CATSAGGRNTEAFF.

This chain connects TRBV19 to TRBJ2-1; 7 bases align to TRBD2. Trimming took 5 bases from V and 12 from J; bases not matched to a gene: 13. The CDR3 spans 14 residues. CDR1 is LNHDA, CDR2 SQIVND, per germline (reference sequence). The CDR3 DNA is TGTGCCAGTAGTGCCCCGACTAGCCTGACTAGGCAGTTCTTC. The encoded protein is CASSAPTSLTRQFF.

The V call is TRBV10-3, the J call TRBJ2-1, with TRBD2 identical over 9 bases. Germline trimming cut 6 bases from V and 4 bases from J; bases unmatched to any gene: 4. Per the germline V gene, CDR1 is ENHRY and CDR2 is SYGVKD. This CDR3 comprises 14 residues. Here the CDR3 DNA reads TGTGCCATCAGACCGACTAGCGGATACAATGAGCAGTTCTTC. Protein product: CAIRPTSGYNEQFF.

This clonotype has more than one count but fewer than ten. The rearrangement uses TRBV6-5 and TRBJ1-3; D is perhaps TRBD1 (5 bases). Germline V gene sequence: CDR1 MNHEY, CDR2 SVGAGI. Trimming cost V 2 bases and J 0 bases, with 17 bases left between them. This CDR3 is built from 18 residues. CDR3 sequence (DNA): TGTGCCAGCAGTTACGAACGCAGGGCTGACTTCTCTGGAAACACCATATATTTT. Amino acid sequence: CASSYERRADFSGNTIYF.

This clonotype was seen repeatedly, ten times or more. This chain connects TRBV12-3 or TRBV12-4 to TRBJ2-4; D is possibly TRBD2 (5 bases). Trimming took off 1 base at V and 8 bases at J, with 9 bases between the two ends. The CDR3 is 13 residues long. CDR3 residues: CASSLGGPDIQYF. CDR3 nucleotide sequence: TGTGCCAGCAGTTTAGGAGGGCCGGACATTCAGTACTTC.

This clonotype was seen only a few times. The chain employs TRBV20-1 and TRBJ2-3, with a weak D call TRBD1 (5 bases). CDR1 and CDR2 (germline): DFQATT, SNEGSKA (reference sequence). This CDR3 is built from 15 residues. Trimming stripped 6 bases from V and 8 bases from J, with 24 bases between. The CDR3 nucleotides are TGCAGTGCATATCGGACCCTGGGTGGGCAGGGTACGCAGTATTTT. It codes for CSAYRTLGGQGTQYF.

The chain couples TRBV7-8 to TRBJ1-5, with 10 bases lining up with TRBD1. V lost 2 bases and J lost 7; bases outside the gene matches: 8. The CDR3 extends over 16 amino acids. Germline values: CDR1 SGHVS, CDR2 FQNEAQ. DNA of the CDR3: TGTGCCAGCAGCTTAACCCGGGACAGGGGAGGGCAGCCCCAGCATTTT. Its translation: CASSLTRDRGGQPQHF.

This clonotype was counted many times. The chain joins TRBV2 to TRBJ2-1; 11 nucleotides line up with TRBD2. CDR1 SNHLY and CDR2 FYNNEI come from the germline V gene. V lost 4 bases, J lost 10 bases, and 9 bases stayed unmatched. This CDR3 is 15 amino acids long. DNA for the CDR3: TGTGCCAGCAGTGGGGGCACTAGCGGGGGTCGGGAGCAGTTCTTC. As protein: CASSGGTSGGREQFF. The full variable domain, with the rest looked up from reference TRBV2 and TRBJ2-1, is EPEVTQTPSHQVTQMGQEVILRCVPISNHLYFYWYRQILGQKVEFLVSFYNNEISEKSEIFDDQFSVERPDGSNFTLKIRSTKLEDSAMYFCASSGGTSGGREQFFGPGTRLTVL.

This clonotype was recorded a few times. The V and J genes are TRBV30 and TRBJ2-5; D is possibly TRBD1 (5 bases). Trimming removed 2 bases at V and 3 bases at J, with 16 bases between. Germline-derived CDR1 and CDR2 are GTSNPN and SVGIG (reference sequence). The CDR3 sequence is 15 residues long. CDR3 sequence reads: CAWSKAGIQEETQYF. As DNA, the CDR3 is TGTGCCTGGAGTAAGGCAGGGATTCAAGAAGAGACCCAGTACTTC.

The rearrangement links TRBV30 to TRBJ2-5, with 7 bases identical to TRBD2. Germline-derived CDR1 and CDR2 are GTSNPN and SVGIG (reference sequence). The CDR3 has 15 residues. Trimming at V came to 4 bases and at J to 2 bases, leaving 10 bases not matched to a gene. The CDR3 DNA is TGTGCCTGGACCGTAACTAGCGCCCCACAAGAGACCCAGTACTTC. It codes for CAWTVTSAPQETQYF.

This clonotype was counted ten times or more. Here the CDR3 DNA reads TGCGCCAGCAGCAATGACTATAGCTCCTACAATGAGCAGTTCTTC. Its translation is CASSNDYSSYNEQFF. This chain links TRBV5-1 with TRBJ2-1, with D perhaps TRBD2 (5 bases). The CDR3 is 15 residues long. The ends were cut back, 4 bases at V and 0 bases at J, with 11 bases in the middle. Germline CDR1 SGHRS, CDR2 YFSETQ.

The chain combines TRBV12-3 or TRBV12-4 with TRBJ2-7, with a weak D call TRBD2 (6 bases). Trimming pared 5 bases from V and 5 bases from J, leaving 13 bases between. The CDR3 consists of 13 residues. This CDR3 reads CASSMGLANEQYF. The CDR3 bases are TGTGCCAGCAGTATGGGGCTAGCGAACGAGCAGTACTTC.

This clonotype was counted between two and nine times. Here the CDR3 DNA reads TGTGCCAGCAGCCCGACCCCAGGGCCCGGGGAGCTGTTTTTT. As protein: CASSPTPGPGELFF. The chain links TRBV7-3 to TRBJ2-2; a possible D gene is TRBD1 (5 bases). The germline V and J ends were trimmed by 5 bases and 6 bases, with 13 bases remaining between them. Looked up from germline, CDR1 is SGHTA and CDR2 is FQGTGA. This CDR3 is 14 amino acids long.

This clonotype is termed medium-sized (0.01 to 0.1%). The CDR3 region has the DNA TGTGCCAGCAGTTTCCAACCCCCACTGACTAGCTCACATGAGCAGTTCTTC. Protein: CASSFQPPLTSSHEQFF. The chain employs TRBV27 and TRBJ2-1, with 7 bases fitting TRBD2. Germline values: CDR1 MNHEY, CDR2 SMNVEV (reference sequence). The CDR3 is 17 amino acids. Trimming removed 3 bases from V and 8 bases from J; junction bases left unmatched: 16.

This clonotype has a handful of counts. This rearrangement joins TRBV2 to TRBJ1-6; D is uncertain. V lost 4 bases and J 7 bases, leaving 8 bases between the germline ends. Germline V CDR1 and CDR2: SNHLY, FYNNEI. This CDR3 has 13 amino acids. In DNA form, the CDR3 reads TGTGCCAGCAGTGGGGTTGTAAATTCACCCCTCCACTTT. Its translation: CASSGVVNSPLHF.

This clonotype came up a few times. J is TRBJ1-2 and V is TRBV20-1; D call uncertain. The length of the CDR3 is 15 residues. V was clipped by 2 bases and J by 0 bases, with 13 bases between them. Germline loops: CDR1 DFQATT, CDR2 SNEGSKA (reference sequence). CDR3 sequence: CSARFGRLPNYGYTF. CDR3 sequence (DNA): TGCAGTGCTAGATTCGGTCGGCTCCCTAACTATGGCTACACCTTC.

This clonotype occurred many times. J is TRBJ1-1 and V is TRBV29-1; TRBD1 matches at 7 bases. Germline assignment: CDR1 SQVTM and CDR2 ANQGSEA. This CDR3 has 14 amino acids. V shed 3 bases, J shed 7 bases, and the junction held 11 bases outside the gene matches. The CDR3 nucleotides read TGCAGCGTTGAGGGTGGCAGGGGGACGGATGAAGCTTTCTTT. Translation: CSVEGGRGTDEAFF. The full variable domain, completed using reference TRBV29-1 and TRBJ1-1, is SAVISQKPSRDICQRGTSLTIQCQVDSQVTMMFWYRQQPGQSLTLIATANQGSEATYESGFVIDKFPISRPNLTFSTLTVSNMSPEDSSIYLCSVEGGRGTDEAFFGQGTRLTVV.